The 8 T cell receptor beta chains listed next were all sequenced from one sample in a study of cytomegalovirus exposure and HLA in healthy donors. The PCR contained 60 Vbeta and 13 Jbeta primers. Libraries were prepared by immunoSEQ multiplex PCR; TCRdb keeps only in-frame clonotypes and omits some of them. Seen here are about 200,000 clones, around 82% observed once, and the top ten hold nearly 3%. Input material: PBMCs. These TCRs come from a woman between 25 and 40 years old in good health and CMV-seronegative.

This chain uses TRBV29-1 with TRBJ2-3; 7 bases match TRBD2. The V segment lost 4 bases and the J segment 4 bases; nucleotides outside the gene matches: 8. The CDR3 extends over 14 amino acids. CDR1 is SQVTM and CDR2 is ANQGSEA in the germline V gene. Here the CDR3 reads CSVAETSLPDTQYF. Here the CDR3 DNA reads TGCAGCGTTGCCGAGACTAGCTTACCAGATACGCAGTATTTT.

J is TRBJ2-3 and V is TRBV19, with 7 bases aligning to TRBD2. V dropped 5 bases and J dropped 6; count of bases not matched to a gene: 14. This CDR3 spans 16 amino acids. Germline assignment: CDR1 LNHDA and CDR2 SQIVND (reference sequence). The DNA for the CDR3 is TGTGCCAGTAGTCTCAGCCCGGGACTAAGGGCGGATACGCAGTATTTT. This sequence encodes CASSLSPGLRADTQYF. Full variable domain (missing parts from reference TRBV19 and TRBJ2-3): DGGITQSPKYLFRKEGQNVTLSCEQNLNHDAMYWYRQDPGQGLRLIYYSQIVNDFQKGDIAEGYSVSREKKESFPLTVTSAQKNPTAFYLCASSLSPGLRADTQYFGPGTRLTVL.

The chain joins TRBV4-2 to TRBJ1-4; D is undetermined. The CDR3 is 16 amino acids. Trimming pared 0 bases from V and 4 bases from J, leaving 12 bases between. Germline assignment: CDR1 LGHNA and CDR2 YNFKEQ. As DNA, the CDR3 is TGTGCCAGCAGCCAAGATATACGGCGGAGTAATGAAAAACTGTTTTTT. It translates to CASSQDIRRSNEKLFF.

There are a few counts of this clone. J is TRBJ2-5 and V is TRBV5-6; 9 nucleotides agree with TRBD1. The trim removed 3 bases at V and 5 bases at J, leaving 5 bases unmatched. The germline V gene encodes CDR1 SGHDT and CDR2 YYEEEE. The CDR3 has 14 residues. The CDR3 DNA reads TGTGCCAGCAGCTCCATGACAGGGGGGGAGACCCAGTACTTC. Translation gives CASSSMTGGETQYF. The full variable domain, completed using reference TRBV5-6 and TRBJ2-5, is DAGVTQSPTHLIKTRGQQVTLRCSPKSGHDTVSWYQQALGQGPQFIFQYYEEEERQRGNFPDRFSGHQFPNYSSELNVNALLLGDSALYLCASSSMTGGETQYFGPGTRLLVL.

V and J are TRBV19 and TRBJ2-7; weak D call: TRBD1 (6 bases). The CDR3 has 14 amino acids. The germline V gene has CDR1 LNHDA and CDR2 SQIVND (reference sequence). Trimming removed 5 bases from V and 1 base from J, with 12 bases in between. CDR3 sequence: CASSWGLDSYEQYF. Written as DNA, the CDR3 is TGTGCCAGTAGTTGGGGGCTCGATTCCTACGAGCAGTACTTC.

V is TRBV6-5 and J is TRBJ2-3, with D maybe TRBD1 (5 bases). Trimming pared 8 bases from V and 0 bases from J, leaving 12 bases between. CDR1 MNHEY and CDR2 SVGAGI come from the germline V gene. This CDR3 contains 14 residues. CDR3 DNA sequence: TGTGCCAGCTTGGGGCGGTCTAGCACAGATACGCAGTATTTT. Its translation is CASLGRSSTDTQYF.

This clone was seen once. The rearrangement uses TRBV28 and TRBJ2-2; 12 bases fit TRBD2. V gave up 6 bases and J gave up 0 bases; unmatched junction bases: 5. The CDR3 length is 17 residues. Germline V gives CDR1 MDHEN, CDR2 SYDVKM. The CDR3 DNA sequence: TGTGCCAGCAGACTAGCGGGAGGAATAGCGAACACCGGGGAGCTGTTTTTT. Residues: CASRLAGGIANTGELFF. The full variable domain, completed using reference TRBV28 and TRBJ2-2, is DVKVTQSSRYLVKRTGEKVFLECVQDMDHENMFWYRQDPGLGLRLIYFSYDVKMKEKGDIPEGYSVSREKKERFSLILESASTNQTSMYLCASRLAGGIANTGELFFGEGSRLTVL.

CDR3 nucleotides: TGTGCCACCTCCGTCCCCTATCGGGAGACCCAGTACTTC. Translating gives CATSVPYRETQYF. V usage is TRBV6-5 and J usage is TRBJ2-5; D remains ambiguous. Trimming took off 10 bases at V and 5 bases at J, with 17 bases between the two ends. CDR3 length: 13 residues. Germline V gives CDR1 MNHEY, CDR2 SVGAGI.